This T cell receptor beta chain is drawn from a study of T cell repertoires in cytomegalovirus infection (dated by TCRdb to between 2018 and 2021). Describing the broader study: Peptide stimulations targeted recently identified HLA-C-restricted CMV epitopes, whose presentation resists viral immunomodulation, together with well-studied HLA-B-restricted epitopes. The HLA type of each donor mattered for the analysis, because public TCR beta signatures pointed to carriage of CMV infection along with the matching HLA type.

Sequencing took place on an Illumina HiSeq 1500. TCRdb's own reprocessing of the public reads used fastp at Q25 and MiXCR and kept productive beta chains. Entries that share a CDR3 protein sequence are merged under the most common genes and DNA. A total of 380,000 or so distinct CDR3 sequences appear in this sample, approximately 30% of them only once. Approximately 12% of the sample is held by the ten biggest clonotypes. V has 0 bases trimmed and J has 5 bases trimmed; junction bases matching no gene number 7. The germline V gene (reference sequence) provides CDR1 LNHNV and CDR2 YYDKDF. From its cysteine to its phenylalanine, the CDR3 spans 17 amino acids. Here the CDR3 DNA is all that survives: 51 bases in frame from base 1. The sample's treatment or condition label, in plain terms: in vitro stimulation with specific CMV peptide epitopes to enrich CMV-specific T cells. On the study overall, not on this receptor specifically: The ex vivo response was dominated by HLA-C-restricted CMV-specific TCR beta clonotypes, which also provided the single most frequent clonotype in two of eight donors. In both this cohort and an independent cohort of some 370 donors, the cumulative frequency of public TCR beta family members distinguished carriers of CMV infection plus the relevant HLA type.

This clonotype was recorded a few times. The clone's antigen remains unknown. No base-level quality is on record; no much larger clone is a single base apart. The specimen comprised cultured PBMCs, sampled from culture after CMV antigen stimulation. The rearranged segments are TRBV15 and TRBJ2-3; TRBD2 aligns with 11 central bases. This receptor was taken from a human donor in good health (CMV status not recorded). Some clones in this sample may be carry-over from other donors' samples. The CDR3 protein is CATSRDMFSGRGDTQYF. The nucleotide sequence is TGTGCCACCAGCAGAGATATGTTTAGCGGGAGGGGAGATACGCAGTATTTT. The reference TRBV15 and TRBJ2-3 proteins fill in what lies around the CDR3, so the full variable domain reads DAMVIQNPRYQVTQFGKPVTLSCSQTLNHNVMYWYQQKSSQAPKLLFHYYDKDFNNEADTPDNFQSRRPNTSFCFLDIRSPGLGDTAMYLCATSRDMFSGRGDTQYFGPGTRLTVL.